This T cell receptor beta chain was found in a study of shared clonotypes between healthy human individuals. Overall study context: Each donor had three CD4 naive, three CD4 memory, two CD8 naive and one CD8 memory plate.

Produced via immunoSEQ multiplex PCR; TCRdb's table is partial and in-frame only. The table includes approximately 1.5 million clones, 98% to 99% detected once. Study findings and constraints: The genetic and exposure-history diversity represented was limited by few donors. Compared with clonotypes that all four donors shared, non-shared clonotypes had lower generation probabilities.

On this clone itself: Antigen: not known.

Those who donated, Caucasian adults without exception, all lived in Nashville, Tennessee. The CDR3 has 16 amino acids. V was cut by 0 bases and J by 2 bases, with 12 bases left in between. CDR1 is LGHNA and CDR2 is YSLEER in the germline V gene. The sequenced sample consisted of naive CD4+ T cells sorted from blood. Subset specified: CD45RA+ positively selected. The chain employs TRBV4-3 and TRBJ2-3; a possible D gene is TRBD1 (5 bases). The receptor was derived from a man younger than 40 in good health. The CDR3 sequence is CASSQDLQGNTDTQYF. The CDR3 nucleotides are TGCGCCAGCAGCCAAGACCTGCAGGGAAACACAGATACGCAGTATTTT.